The 20 T cell receptor beta chains below come from one sample, sequenced in a study of CD8 T cells in Susac syndrome. An amount of RNA that ranged from roughly 0.45 to 1 ug was reverse transcribed with random hexamers. TCRdb ran MiXCR on the immunoSEQ multiplex PCR reads and lists one entry per CDR3 protein. The sample gives 130,000 to 150,000 distinct CDR3 sequences, roughly 95% of which show up once; around 0.08% is in the top ten. The material sequenced was CD4+ T cells from PBMCs. The receptors were gathered from a human donor in good health.

The chain couples TRBV6-5 to TRBJ2-7; 7 nucleotides line up with TRBD1. The ends lost 0 bases at V and 5 bases at J; junction bases unmatched: 4. This CDR3 region has 14 residues. Germline V gene lookup returns CDR1 MNHEY and CDR2 SVGAGI. The CDR3 region has the DNA TGTGCCAGCAGTTACTCACAGGGGTACCACGAGCAGTACTTC. Amino acid sequence: CASSYSQGYHEQYF.

The chain couples TRBV7-9 to TRBJ1-2; 7 nucleotides match TRBD1. CDR3 length: 17 amino acids. V lost 6 bases, J lost 0 bases, and 13 bases stayed unmatched. Germline-derived CDR1 and CDR2 are SEHNR and FQNEAQ (reference sequence). Here the CDR3 reads CASSYLGQDYSNYGYTF. The DNA for the CDR3 is TGTGCCAGCAGTTACCTCGGACAGGACTACTCTAACTATGGCTACACCTTC. The full variable domain, in which reference TRBV7-9 and TRBJ1-2 provide the parts outside the CDR3, is DTGVSQNPRHKITKRGQNVTFRCDPISEHNRLYWYRQTLGQGPEFLTYFQNEAQLEKSRLLSDRFSAERPKGSFSTLEIQRTEQGDSAMYLCASSYLGQDYSNYGYTFGSGTRLTVV.

V is TRBV6-5 and J is TRBJ2-7; no firm D call. V lost 3 bases to trimming and J lost 3 bases, with 12 bases between them. Germline CDR1 MNHEY, CDR2 SVGAGI. This CDR3 is 14 amino acids long. CDR3 sequence reads: CASSYGSTLYEQYF. CDR3 sequence (DNA): TGTGCCAGCAGTTATGGATCTACTCTCTACGAGCAGTACTTC.

J is TRBJ2-1 and V is TRBV25-1; perhaps TRBD2 as D (5 bases). The CDR3 contains 18 residues. V was clipped by 3 bases and J by 1 base, with 19 bases between them. CDR1 is MGHDK, CDR2 SYGVNS, per germline. The CDR3 spells CASSDRRTLSVSYNEQFF. CDR3 sequence (DNA): TGTGCCAGCAGTGACCGGAGGACTCTTTCCGTTTCCTACAATGAGCAGTTCTTC.

The chain is built from TRBV20-1 and TRBJ1-1, with unresolved D. Deletions cut 1 base from V and 0 bases from J, with 15 bases between. CDR1 and CDR2 (germline): DFQATT, SNEGSKA (reference sequence). The CDR3 is made up of 16 amino acids. CDR3 protein: CSARVPSVDMNTEAFF. In nucleotides, the CDR3 is TGCAGTGCTAGAGTTCCATCCGTAGACATGAACACTGAAGCTTTCTTT.

This rearrangement joins TRBV29-1 to TRBJ1-1; 8 bases are shared with TRBD1. Germline lookup yields CDR1 SQVTM and CDR2 ANQGSEA. The ends lost 3 bases at V and 5 bases at J; junction bases unmatched: 11. There are 15 residues in the CDR3. The CDR3 protein is CSVEHTAGGRTEAFF. The CDR3 DNA reads as TGCAGCGTTGAGCACACGGCAGGGGGCAGGACTGAAGCTTTCTTT.

The V and J genes are TRBV6-4 and TRBJ1-1; D gene unclear. This CDR3 contains 13 residues. V shed 6 bases and J shed 2 bases, with 10 bases lying between them. Germline CDR1 and CDR2: MRHNA and SNTAGT. This CDR3 reads CASRVDPNTEAFF. The CDR3 DNA sequence: TGTGCCAGCAGGGTCGACCCTAACACTGAAGCTTTCTTT.

The V call is TRBV2, the J call TRBJ2-5; tentative D call: TRBD1 (5 bases). The V and J ends lost 10 bases and 1 base respectively, with 16 bases between them. From germline, CDR1 is SNHLY and CDR2 FYNNEI. The CDR3 has 14 residues. Here the CDR3 DNA reads TGTGCCATCCGACCGAGACAGACCCAAGAGACCCAGTACTTC. Translation gives CAIRPRQTQETQYF.

The rearrangement joins TRBV7-3 to TRBJ1-5; D unresolved. V dropped 5 bases and J dropped 7 bases, with 12 bases sitting between them. This CDR3 has 13 residues. CDR1 and CDR2 (germline): SGHTA, FQGTGA. The CDR3 region has the DNA TGTGCCAGCAGCCTCATCTTCGGACAGCCCCAGCATTTT. Protein product: CASSLIFGQPQHF.

The chain recombines TRBV20-1 with TRBJ2-3; 11 nucleotides match TRBD2. This CDR3 has 15 residues. The J segment lost 4 bases and the V segment lost 1 base, leaving 4 bases of the junction unmatched. From germline, CDR1 is DFQATT and CDR2 SNEGSKA (reference sequence). The CDR3 DNA reads as TGCAGTGCTAGAGCAACTAGCGGGAGAGCAGATACGCAGTATTTT. Protein sequence: CSARATSGRADTQYF.

The chain joins TRBV5-4 to TRBJ2-1; D not resolved. The CDR3 covers 12 residues. Trimming took off 1 base at V and 7 bases at J, with 6 bases between the two ends. CDR1 and CDR2 (germline): SGHNT, YYREEE (reference sequence). The CDR3 DNA follows: TGTGCCAGCAGCTTGACAACTAATGAGCAGTTCTTC. Translation: CASSLTTNEQFF. The full variable domain, rest sourced from reference TRBV5-4 and TRBJ2-1, is ETGVTQSPTHLIKTRGQQVTLRCSSQSGHNTVSWYQQALGQGPQFIFQYYREEENGRGNFPPRFSGLQFPNYSSELNVNALELDDSALYLCASSLTTNEQFFGPGTRLTVL.

The chain links TRBV5-6 to TRBJ1-1; D remains unclear. The CDR3 spans 11 residues. The ends were cut back, 2 bases at V and 7 bases at J, with 6 bases in the middle. The germline V gene has CDR1 SGHDT and CDR2 YYEEEE. CDR3 sequence reads: CASSFFGEAFF. CDR3 DNA: TGTGCCAGCAGCTTCTTTGGTGAAGCTTTCTTT.

The chain joins TRBV11-2 to TRBJ2-5; D possibly corresponds to TRBD2 (6 bases). Trimming removed 7 bases at V and 5 bases at J, with 23 bases between. The CDR3 is 16 amino acids. Germline V gene lookup returns CDR1 SGHAT and CDR2 FQNNGV. This CDR3 is CASTQWGDLQGETQYF. As DNA, the CDR3 is TGTGCCAGCACCCAGTGGGGGGACTTGCAAGGGGAGACCCAGTACTTC.

This CDR3 reads CASSLMAAEAHQPQHF. The CDR3 DNA sequence: TGTGCCAGCAGCTTGATGGCAGCCGAGGCGCATCAGCCCCAGCATTTT. The chain joins TRBV5-6 to TRBJ1-5, with unresolved D. Germline V gene data show CDR1 as SGHDT and CDR2 as YYEEEE. Trimming shortened V by 1 base and J by 5 bases, and 16 bases separated the two germline ends. The CDR3 length is 16 residues.

This clonotype has just one count. The J gene is TRBJ2-1, the V gene TRBV12-3 or TRBV12-4, with 13 bases lining up with TRBD2. With V trimmed by 6 bases and J by 13 bases, 6 bases remained unmatched. This CDR3 is built from 13 residues. The CDR3: CASRPGTSGIQFF. In DNA, the CDR3 is TGTGCCAGCAGGCCTGGGACTAGCGGGATTCAGTTCTTC.

J is TRBJ2-1 and V is TRBV28; D possibly corresponds to TRBD1 (5 bases). V lost 6 bases and J 5 bases, leaving 5 bases between the germline ends. Germline V gene sequence: CDR1 MDHEN, CDR2 SYDVKM. This CDR3 region has 11 residues. CDR3 loop: CASRGDNEQFF. CDR3 DNA: TGTGCCAGCAGAGGGGACAATGAGCAGTTCTTC.

This chain links TRBV6-6 with TRBJ2-5, with a possible D match to TRBD1 (6 bases). Looked up from germline, CDR1 is MNHNY and CDR2 is SVGAGI (reference sequence). The CDR3 is 15 amino acids. V lost 2 bases, J lost 1 base, and 11 bases lay in between. DNA for the CDR3: TGTGCCAGCAGTTACCGACAGGCCCGCCAAGAGACCCAGTACTTC. As protein: CASSYRQARQETQYF.

V gene TRBV9 combines with J gene TRBJ2-7; possibly TRBD2 for D (6 bases). Germline V gives CDR1 SGDLS, CDR2 YYNGEE. The length of the CDR3 is 16 residues. V dropped 3 bases and J dropped 1 base, with 17 bases sitting between them. CDR3 protein: CASSALPGGTSYEQYF. CDR3 in DNA: TGTGCCAGCAGCGCCCTCCCGGGCGGGACTTCCTACGAGCAGTACTTC.

The J gene is TRBJ1-1, the V gene TRBV3-1; tentative D call: TRBD1 (5 bases). Trimming removed 2 bases from V and 3 bases from J, with 10 bases in between. The CDR3 is 14 amino acids. CDR1 and CDR2 from the germline V gene are LGHDT and YNNKEL (reference sequence). DNA of the CDR3: TGTGCCAGCAGCCAAAGGGGAATGGACACTGAAGCTTTCTTT. It specifies CASSQRGMDTEAFF.

This chain connects TRBV6-5 to TRBJ1-4; tentatively, D is TRBD1 (5 bases). Germline V gives CDR1 MNHEY, CDR2 SVGAGI. The V end was cut by 5 bases, the J end by 7 bases, with 17 bases between. The CDR3 has 15 amino acids. The CDR3 sequence: CASSRDHRNREKLFF. CDR3 DNA: TGTGCCAGCAGTAGGGACCACAGGAATCGTGAAAAACTGTTTTTT.